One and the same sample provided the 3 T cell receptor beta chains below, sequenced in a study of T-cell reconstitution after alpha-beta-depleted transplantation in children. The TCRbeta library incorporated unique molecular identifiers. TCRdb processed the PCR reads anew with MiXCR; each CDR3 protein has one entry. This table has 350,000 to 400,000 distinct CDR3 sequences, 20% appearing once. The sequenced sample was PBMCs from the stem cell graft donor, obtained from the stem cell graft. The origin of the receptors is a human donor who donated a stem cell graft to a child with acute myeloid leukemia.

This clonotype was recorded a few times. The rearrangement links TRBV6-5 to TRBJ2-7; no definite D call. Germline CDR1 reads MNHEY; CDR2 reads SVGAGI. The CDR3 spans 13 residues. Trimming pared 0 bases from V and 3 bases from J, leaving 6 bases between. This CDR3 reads CASSYSWGYEQYF. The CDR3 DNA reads TGTGCCAGCAGTTACTCCTGGGGCTACGAGCAGTACTTC.

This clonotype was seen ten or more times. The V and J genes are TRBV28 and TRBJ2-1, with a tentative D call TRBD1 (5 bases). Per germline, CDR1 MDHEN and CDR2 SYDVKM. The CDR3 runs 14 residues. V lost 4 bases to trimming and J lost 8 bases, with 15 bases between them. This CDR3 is CASSSRPTVHEQFF. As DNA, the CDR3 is TGTGCCAGCAGTTCACGACCGACAGTACATGAGCAGTTCTTC. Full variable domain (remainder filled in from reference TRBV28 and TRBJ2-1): DVKVTQSSRYLVKRTGEKVFLECVQDMDHENMFWYRQDPGLGLRLIYFSYDVKMKEKGDIPEGYSVSREKKERFSLILESASTNQTSMYLCASSSRPTVHEQFFGPGTRLTVL.

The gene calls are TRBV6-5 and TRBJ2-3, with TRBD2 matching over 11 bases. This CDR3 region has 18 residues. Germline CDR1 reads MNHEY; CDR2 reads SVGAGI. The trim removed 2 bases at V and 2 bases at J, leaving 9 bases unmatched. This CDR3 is CASSYAIAGGPNTDTQYF. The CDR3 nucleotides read TGTGCCAGCAGTTACGCGATAGCGGGAGGGCCTAACACAGATACGCAGTATTTT.